The source of this T cell receptor beta chain is a study of blood T cell repertoires in COVID-19. About the research overall: Researchers got acute and convalescent COVID-19 samples from the United States, Italy and Spain. T cells, B-cell-depleted T cells, or PBMCs provided the cDNA or gDNA that served as material.

This CDR3 comprises 14 residues. In germline, CDR1 is LGHDT, CDR2 YNNKEL (reference sequence). V lost 2 bases and J lost 8, with 12 bases in between. Original processing methods: Counts of nucleated cells, estimated from reference gene primer amplification, were obtained. Clones were sequenced by immunoSEQ multiplex PCR, and TCRdb holds only the in-frame ones, with some missing. Clone size and the V and J calls come from that table; the DNA yielded D and trimming. This table holds over 15,000 clones, over 80% found once. The J gene is TRBJ1-4, the V gene TRBV3-1 (or the pseudogene TRBV3-2); TRBD1 is a possible D gene (5 bases). This TCR derives from a human donor in a cohort sampled during active COVID-19. The donor label of this sample is uncertain. The specimen sequenced was peripheral blood. DNA of the CDR3: TGTGCCAGCAGCCAACAGGGAAATGGAGAAAAACTGTTTTTT. It translates to CASSQQGNGEKLFF.